What follows are 29 T cell receptor beta chains derived from one specimen sequenced in a study of blood T cell repertoires in COVID-19. The protocol was immunoSEQ multiplex PCR, while the TCRdb copy is restricted to in-frame clones and leaves out a portion. This sample has approximately 270,000 clones, with around 90% found just once. Sequencing was performed on PBMCs or T cells enriched from blood (not recorded which). These receptors came from a woman aged 25 to 39 with acute COVID-19.

The J gene is TRBJ1-4, the V gene TRBV10-3; the D gene is possibly TRBD1 (5 bases). This CDR3 is built from 12 residues. The germline gives CDR1 ENHRY, CDR2 SYGVKD. The ends were cut back, 6 bases at V and 4 bases at J, with 6 bases in the middle. For the CDR3, the DNA is TGTGCCATCAGGACAGATAATGAAAAACTGTTTTTT. It codes for CAIRTDNEKLFF.

The chain employs TRBV3-1 (or the pseudogene TRBV3-2) and TRBJ2-7; D remains unclear. The V end was cut by 1 base, the J end by 3 bases, with 7 bases between. Germline CDR1 is LGHDT and CDR2 is YNNKEL (reference sequence). CDR3 length: 13 amino acids. The CDR3 loop reads CASSQVSVYEQYF. DNA of the CDR3: TGTGCCAGCAGCCAAGTTTCTGTCTACGAGCAGTACTTC.

In this sample, this clone turned up a few times. Here the CDR3 reads CASNNPGTQKMEKLFF. The CDR3 nucleotides are TGTGCCAGCAACAATCCTGGCACCCAGAAAATGGAAAAACTGTTTTTT. The gene calls are TRBV28 and TRBJ1-4; D is unresolved. The CDR3 covers 16 residues. Trimming removed 7 bases at V and 8 bases at J, with 23 bases between. The germline gives CDR1 MDHEN, CDR2 SYDVKM.

The genes are TRBV30 and TRBJ2-2, with D tentatively TRBD2 (6 bases). In germline, CDR1 is GTSNPN, CDR2 SVGIG (reference sequence). The CDR3 runs 14 residues. Between the trimmed V and J ends, which lost 3 bases and 2 bases, there was a span of 10 bases. For the CDR3, the DNA is TGTGCCTGGAGCTGGGGGGAAAACACCGGGGAGCTGTTTTTT. This sequence encodes CAWSWGENTGELFF.

This clone has only one observation. The gene calls are TRBV4-2 and TRBJ2-1; unclear D gene. V was trimmed by 0 bases and J by 5 bases, leaving 20 bases between them. Germline values: CDR1 LGHNA, CDR2 YNFKEQ. The CDR3 runs to 18 residues. CDR3 region: CASSQDNVRASRHNEQFF. The CDR3 DNA reads as TGTGCCAGCAGCCAAGATAATGTTCGCGCGTCCAGGCACAATGAGCAGTTCTTC.

The gene calls are TRBV25-1 and TRBJ1-1; D not certain. The V and J ends lost 4 bases and 4 bases respectively, with 7 bases between them. CDR3 length: 12 amino acids. Germline V gene sequence: CDR1 MGHDK, CDR2 SYGVNS. CDR3 DNA: TGTGCCAGCAGTGCTCTAGCCACTGAAGCTTTCTTT. Translating gives CASSALATEAFF.

The chain is built from TRBV6-5 and TRBJ1-4, with 7 bases fitting TRBD1. This CDR3 spans 15 amino acids. Trimming cost V 6 bases and J 6 bases; bases outside gene matches: 10. CDR1 MNHEY and CDR2 SVGAGI come from the germline V gene. Here the CDR3 reads CASSRQGQPHEKLFF. CDR3 DNA: TGTGCCAGCAGCCGCCAGGGACAGCCTCATGAAAAACTGTTTTTT.

This clone was seen only once. The chain couples TRBV3-1 (or the pseudogene TRBV3-2) to TRBJ1-1, with D possibly TRBD1 on 5 matching bases. The CDR3 is 14 residues long. Trimming left V 4 bases short and J 5 bases short, with 14 bases between. Germline V gene lookup returns CDR1 LGHDT and CDR2 YNNKEL (reference sequence). Here the CDR3 reads CASSPSGYKTEAFF. Here the CDR3 DNA reads TGTGCCAGCAGCCCCTCAGGGTATAAGACTGAAGCTTTCTTT.

The chain combines TRBV27 with TRBJ2-2, with D unclear. CDR1 is MNHEY and CDR2 is SMNVEV in the germline V gene (reference sequence). This CDR3 contains 11 residues. V lost 6 bases to trimming and J lost 8 bases, with 7 bases between them. The CDR3 is CASSHLGELFF. CDR3 nucleotide sequence: TGTGCCAGCAGCCATTTGGGGGAGCTGTTTTTT.

V gene TRBV24-1 combines with J gene TRBJ2-6; weak D call: TRBD1 (6 bases). CDR1 is KGHDR, CDR2 SFDVKD, per germline. The CDR3 length is 17 residues. Deletions cut 4 bases from V and 0 bases from J, with 12 bases between. CDR3 nucleotide sequence: TGTGCCACCAGTGACCGGGACACTTACTCTGGGGCCAACGTCCTGACTTTC. Residues: CATSDRDTYSGANVLTF.

The chain couples TRBV18 to TRBJ2-7; 7 nucleotides match TRBD1. V lost 2 bases and J lost 3; bases outside the gene matches: 1. The CDR3 contains 13 residues. Germline V gene sequence: CDR1 KGHSH, CDR2 LQKENI. The CDR3 loop is CASSPSGGYEQYF. Here the CDR3 DNA reads TGTGCCAGCTCACCATCAGGGGGCTACGAGCAGTACTTC.

V gene TRBV11-2 combines with J gene TRBJ1-1; no definite D call. Trimming left V 0 bases short and J 9 bases short, with 8 bases between. The CDR3 loop spans 12 amino acids. The germline CDR1 and CDR2 sequences are SGHAT and FQNNGV. This CDR3 reads CASSLDLRKAFF. The CDR3 nucleotides read TGTGCCAGCAGCTTAGACCTGAGGAAAGCTTTCTTT.

The chain uses TRBV18 and TRBJ2-1; D not certain. Germline V lookup: CDR1 KGHSH, CDR2 LQKENI. This CDR3 region has 12 residues. The germline V and J ends were trimmed by 3 bases and 4 bases, with 4 bases remaining between them. As DNA, the CDR3 is TGTGCCAGCTCACCTTCATACAATGAGCAGTTCTTC. Translating gives CASSPSYNEQFF.

J is TRBJ1-5 and V is TRBV4-1; tentative D call: TRBD1 (5 bases). The germline gives CDR1 MGHRA, CDR2 YSYEKL. Trimming took 4 bases from V and 3 from J, leaving 13 bases between them. The CDR3 spans 15 residues. CDR3 residues: CASSPLPGPNQPQHF. The CDR3 region has the DNA TGCGCCAGCAGCCCCCTTCCAGGGCCCAATCAGCCCCAGCATTTT.

This chain links TRBV5-4 with TRBJ2-7; weak D call: TRBD2 (6 bases). Deletions cut 3 bases from V and 6 bases from J, with 19 bases between. The CDR3 has 15 residues. From germline, CDR1 is SGHNT and CDR2 YYREEE (reference sequence). CDR3 coding DNA: TGTGCCAGCAGCTCGGACGGGGGAGGTTCGCTCGAGCAGTACTTC. Protein sequence: CASSSDGGGSLEQYF.

In DNA form, the CDR3 reads TGTGCCAGCAGCTTAGGTTGGGGACTAGCGGTAGAGACCCAGTACTTC. Its translation: CASSLGWGLAVETQYF. This chain joins TRBV11-2 and TRBJ2-5; 11 positions match TRBD2. CDR1 and CDR2 from the germline V gene are SGHAT and FQNNGV. The ends lost 1 base at V and 4 bases at J; junction bases unmatched: 5. This CDR3 spans 16 amino acids.

The rearrangement uses TRBV7-2 and TRBJ2-1; tentatively, D is TRBD2 (6 bases). The V end was cut by 3 bases, the J end by 6 bases, with 12 bases between. Per germline, CDR1 SGHTA and CDR2 FQGNSA. The CDR3 has 14 residues. The CDR3 loop reads CASSLGVAVNEQFF. The CDR3 DNA reads as TGTGCCAGCAGCTTGGGCGTAGCGGTCAATGAGCAGTTCTTC.

This chain uses TRBV6-1 with TRBJ2-1, with D hard to call. Looked up from germline, CDR1 is MNHNS and CDR2 is SASEGT. CDR3 length: 14 residues. V lost 0 bases and J 14 bases, leaving 17 bases between the germline ends. In nucleotides, the CDR3 is TGTGCCAGCAGTGAAGCGTTTAACGCGGCGGCGGAGTTCTTC. It yields the protein CASSEAFNAAAEFF.

The chain recombines TRBV14 with TRBJ1-2; D possibly corresponds to TRBD1 (5 bases). This CDR3 spans 13 amino acids. Trimming cost V 4 bases and J 2 bases, with 8 bases left between them. CDR1 is SGHDN and CDR2 is FVKESK in the germline V gene. CDR3 coding DNA: TGTGCCAGCAGCCTACAGGAAAACTATGGCTACACCTTC. The encoded protein is CASSLQENYGYTF.

The chain couples TRBV7-9 to TRBJ1-4; TRBD1 matches 8 bases. The junction had 6 bases not matched to a gene; V was cut back by 5 bases and J by 7 bases. The germline gives CDR1 SEHNR, CDR2 FQNEAQ (reference sequence). This CDR3 has 14 residues. This CDR3 reads CASSPGQVVEKLFF. The DNA for the CDR3 is TGTGCCAGCAGCCCGGGACAGGTTGTTGAAAAACTGTTTTTT.

V usage is TRBV5-1 and J usage is TRBJ2-3; 7 positions match TRBD2. Germline V CDR1 and CDR2: SGHRS, YFSETQ. The CDR3 extends over 15 amino acids. The ends lost 4 bases at V and 1 base at J; junction bases unmatched: 6. In DNA form, the CDR3 reads TGCGCCAGCAGCACAACTAGCGTAGGCACAGATACGCAGTATTTT. It is translated as CASSTTSVGTDTQYF.

The CDR3 bases are TGCGCCAGCAGTGAGTCCGCGGGAGTCATAGATACGCAGTATTTT. Amino acid sequence: CASSESAGVIDTQYF. The chain has TRBV10-1 and TRBJ2-3; TRBD2 matches 7 bases. The germline V gene encodes CDR1 WNHNN and CDR2 SYGVQD (reference sequence). The junction had 5 bases not matched to a gene; V was cut back by 0 bases and J by 5 bases. The CDR3 extends over 15 amino acids.

The chain couples TRBV2 to TRBJ1-2; D may be TRBD1 (6 bases). The germline V and J ends were trimmed by 3 bases and 4 bases, with 9 bases remaining between them. The length of the CDR3 is 13 residues. Germline lookup yields CDR1 SNHLY and CDR2 FYNNEI. Written as DNA, the CDR3 is TGTGCCAGCAGTGAGGGGGCGAGCTATGGCTACACCTTC. The encoded protein is CASSEGASYGYTF.

The CDR3 DNA reads as TGTGCCAGCGGTTGGGGAGGGTCCTACGAGCAGTACTTC. Its translation is CASGWGGSYEQYF. The chain couples TRBV2 to TRBJ2-7, with 7 bases identical to TRBD2. The CDR3 spans 13 residues. With V trimmed by 8 bases and J by 1 base, 5 bases remained unmatched. Germline CDR1 SNHLY, CDR2 FYNNEI.

CDR3 sequence reads: CASSPSGGSYEQYF. CDR3 in DNA: TGTGCCAGCAGCCCCAGCGGAGGATCCTACGAGCAGTACTTC. The chain couples TRBV7-9 to TRBJ2-7; D is possibly TRBD2 (5 bases). V shed 5 bases and J shed 1 base, with 12 bases lying between them. Germline CDR1 reads SEHNR; CDR2 reads FQNEAQ (reference sequence). The CDR3 extends over 14 amino acids.

The gene calls are TRBV5-5 and TRBJ2-7; 8 bases line up with TRBD2. The CDR3 extends over 14 amino acids. The V gene end was trimmed by 4 bases and the J gene end by 3 bases; junction bases not matched to a gene: 6. CDR1 is SGHKS and CDR2 is YYEKEE in the germline V gene (reference sequence). In DNA, the CDR3 is TGTGCCAGCAGCCCGGGACTAGAGAGCTACGAGCAGTACTTC. Translated: CASSPGLESYEQYF.

The V call is TRBV28, the J call TRBJ2-7; 11 bases line up with TRBD2. CDR3 length: 15 residues. The J segment lost 7 bases and the V segment lost 5 bases, leaving 10 bases of the junction unmatched. Germline V CDR1 and CDR2: MDHEN, SYDVKM. The CDR3 DNA sequence: TGTGCCAGCAGTAACCCGGGACTAGCGGATGGGGAGCAGTACTTC. Translating it yields CASSNPGLADGEQYF.

J is TRBJ2-6 and V is TRBV27; D call uncertain. Trimming took off 3 bases at V and 2 bases at J, with 5 bases between the two ends. CDR1 MNHEY and CDR2 SMNVEV come from the germline V gene (reference sequence). This CDR3 is 14 amino acids long. The CDR3 sequence is CASSFGPGANVLTF. The DNA of the CDR3 is TGTGCCAGCAGTTTTGGGCCTGGGGCCAACGTCCTGACTTTC.

This clone was picked up a small number of times. This sequence joins TRBV19 and TRBJ1-3; tentative D call: TRBD1 (6 bases). The ends were cut back, 6 bases at V and 0 bases at J, with 12 bases in the middle. CDR3 length: 15 amino acids. Germline V CDR1 and CDR2: LNHDA, SQIVND (reference sequence). The CDR3 spells CASSRDTYSGNTIYF. CDR3 coding DNA: TGTGCCAGTAGCCGGGACACGTACTCTGGAAACACCATATATTTT.